Listed here are 27 T cell receptor beta chains from one sample, sequenced in a study of blood T cell repertoires in COVID-19. Here immunoSEQ multiplex PCR was the method, and the copy in TCRdb shows in-frame clones only, minus some. This table has 65,000 or so clones, over 70% appearing once. Sequenced sample: peripheral blood. The receptors originated from a man in his thirties or forties with COVID-19, enrolled during active disease.

The chain joins TRBV9 to TRBJ2-2; the D gene is possibly TRBD1 (5 bases). Looked up from germline, CDR1 is SGDLS and CDR2 is YYNGEE. V was pared by 0 bases and J by 6 bases, with 12 bases between. CDR3 length: 15 residues. The CDR3: CASSVGTLGPGELFF. CDR3 bases: TGTGCCAGCAGCGTAGGGACCCTGGGGCCCGGGGAGCTGTTTTTT.

This chain connects TRBV15 to TRBJ2-3; TRBD2 matches 9 bases. This CDR3 has 16 residues. Trimming at V came to 0 bases and at J to 4 bases, leaving 5 bases not matched to a gene. CDR1 and CDR2 (germline): LNHNV, YYDKDF (reference sequence). In DNA form, the CDR3 reads TGTGCCACCAGCAGAGATGGGCTAGCGGGACCAGATACGCAGTATTTT. This translates into CATSRDGLAGPDTQYF.

The chain recombines TRBV7-8 with TRBJ2-7; D perhaps matches TRBD1 (5 bases). This CDR3 comprises 14 residues. Germline values: CDR1 SGHVS, CDR2 FQNEAQ. V was cut by 1 base and J by 3 bases, with 10 bases left in between. The CDR3 protein is CASSLGRVLYEQYF. CDR3 nucleotides: TGTGCCAGCAGCTTAGGCAGGGTCCTCTACGAGCAGTACTTC.

This chain connects TRBV5-1 to TRBJ1-2; 9 nucleotides align to TRBD1. This CDR3 has 14 residues. Looked up from germline, CDR1 is SGHRS and CDR2 is YFSETQ. J was trimmed by 3 bases and V by 4 bases; bases with no gene match: 4. The CDR3 is CASSPGQGDYGYTF. CDR3 in DNA: TGCGCCAGCAGCCCGGGACAGGGCGACTATGGCTACACCTTC.

V gene TRBV15 combines with J gene TRBJ2-3, with D tentatively TRBD2 (6 bases). Germline V gene sequence: CDR1 LNHNV, CDR2 YYDKDF (reference sequence). CDR3 size: 18 residues. Trimming stripped 1 base from V and 1 base from J, with 18 bases between. The CDR3 DNA reads TGTGCCACCAGCAGAGGGGCCGGGACTCCCTACGGCACAGATACGCAGTATTTT. It encodes CATSRGAGTPYGTDTQYF.

The chain joins TRBV25-1 to TRBJ2-5; maybe TRBD2 (5 bases). The CDR3 extends over 15 amino acids. CDR1 is MGHDK, CDR2 SYGVNS, per germline. Trimming left V 3 bases short and J 5 bases short, with 16 bases between. The CDR3 spells CASSELVGDAETQYF. The CDR3 coding sequence is TGTGCCAGCAGTGAGTTGGTCGGGGATGCGGAGACCCAGTACTTC.

The table lists this clone with a few counts. This chain connects TRBV29-1 to TRBJ1-4, with TRBD1 identical over 7 bases. CDR1 is SQVTM and CDR2 is ANQGSEA in the germline V gene. CDR3 length: 14 amino acids. J gave up 8 bases and V 4 bases, and 10 bases lay outside the gene matches. CDR3 protein: CSVVGDRGSEKLFF. In DNA, the CDR3 is TGCAGCGTTGTCGGGGACAGAGGTTCGGAAAAACTGTTTTTT.

Turning to this clone: A junction boundary mismatches the germline segment, possibly from a read error. This chain connects TRBV6-5 to TRBJ2-7; a possible D gene is TRBD1 (5 bases). Per the germline V gene, CDR1 is MNHEY and CDR2 is SVGAGI. This CDR3 contains 14 residues. CDR3 in amino acids: CASSWGRPSSEQYF. DNA of the CDR3: TGTGCCAGCAGTTGGGGCAGACCCTCCTCCGAGCAGTACTTC.

V usage is TRBV6-6 and J usage is TRBJ2-1; the match to TRBD2 covers 7 bases. V shed 3 bases and J 3 bases; nucleotides not matched to a gene: 5. This CDR3 comprises 15 residues. Germline V gene data show CDR1 as MNHNY and CDR2 as SVGAGI (reference sequence). In DNA, the CDR3 is TGTGCCAGCAGTTATCCCCGGGAGGACTACAATGAGCAGTTCTTC. It yields the protein CASSYPREDYNEQFF.

The chain joins TRBV6-6 to TRBJ2-2; TRBD2 might be the D (5 bases). Trimming took 2 bases from V and 4 from J, leaving 11 bases between them. CDR3 length: 15 amino acids. Germline CDR1 MNHNY, CDR2 SVGAGI (reference sequence). The CDR3 loop is CASSYNGKGTGELFF. CDR3 DNA: TGTGCCAGCAGTTACAACGGGAAGGGCACCGGGGAGCTGTTTTTT.

This sequence joins TRBV28 and TRBJ1-4; weak D call: TRBD1 (6 bases). The CDR3 length is 16 residues. The germline V gene has CDR1 MDHEN and CDR2 SYDVKM. Trimming left V 2 bases short and J 6 bases short, with 16 bases between. The CDR3 spells CASSLGLGGLDEKLFF. CDR3 DNA: TGTGCCAGCAGTTTAGGGCTGGGGGGGCTGGATGAAAAACTGTTTTTT.

V and J are TRBV21-1 and TRBJ2-2; the table's TRBD1 call for D was not verified on the DNA. TRBV21-1 is a pseudogene locus. The CDR3 extends over 16 amino acids. CDR3 residues: CASSNCRTAPTGELFF. The CDR3 DNA sequence: TGTGCCAGCAGCAATTGCAGGACAGCCCCCACCGGGGAGCTGTTTTTT.

The chain recombines TRBV27 with TRBJ1-1, with D unresolved. Germline V gives CDR1 MNHEY, CDR2 SMNVEV (reference sequence). V was cut by 6 bases and J by 5 bases, with 19 bases left in between. The CDR3 runs to 15 residues. The CDR3 is CASSSPDTFKTEAFF. The CDR3 DNA reads TGTGCCAGCAGCTCCCCCGACACTTTTAAGACTGAAGCTTTCTTT.

J is TRBJ1-1 and V is TRBV3-1 (or the pseudogene TRBV3-2); D unresolved. V dropped 4 bases and J dropped 3 bases, with 9 bases sitting between them. There are 13 residues in the CDR3. Germline values: CDR1 LGHDT, CDR2 YNNKEL (reference sequence). The CDR3 spells CASSPVRDTEAFF. In DNA, the CDR3 is TGTGCCAGCAGCCCAGTGAGGGACACTGAAGCTTTCTTT.

The chain combines TRBV4-1 with TRBJ2-5, with a tentative D call TRBD2 (6 bases). CDR3 size: 14 residues. Deletions cut 1 base from V and 5 bases from J, with 11 bases between. Per the germline V gene, CDR1 is MGHRA and CDR2 is YSYEKL. The CDR3 loop is CASSQVDSGETQYF. The CDR3 DNA follows: TGCGCCAGCAGCCAAGTTGACAGCGGGGAGACCCAGTACTTC.

The gene calls are TRBV18 and TRBJ1-1, with D possibly TRBD1 on 6 matching bases. Germline loops: CDR1 KGHSH, CDR2 LQKENI. CDR3 length equals 14 residues. V shed 3 bases and J shed 4 bases, with 12 bases lying between them. CDR3 DNA: TGTGCCAGCTCACCCTATGCGGGGGCCACTGAAGCTTTCTTT. Its protein product is CASSPYAGATEAFF.

The chain has TRBV14 and TRBJ1-1, with D possibly matching TRBD1 (5 bases). CDR1 and CDR2 (germline): SGHDN, FVKESK. The CDR3 covers 15 residues. V dropped 0 bases and J dropped 3 bases, with 11 bases sitting between them. CDR3 sequence (DNA): TGTGCCAGCAGCCAAGATGGGACTGAGTACACTGAAGCTTTCTTT. Translation: CASSQDGTEYTEAFF. The full variable domain, its missing parts supplied by reference TRBV14 and TRBJ1-1, is EAGVTQFPSHSVIEKGQTVTLRCDPISGHDNLYWYRRVMGKEIKFLLHFVKESKQDESGMPNNRFLAERTGGTYSTLKVQPAELEDSGVYFCASSQDGTEYTEAFFGQGTRLTVV.

J is TRBJ1-3 and V is TRBV30; tentative D call: TRBD1 (5 bases). The CDR3 is 13 amino acids. Deletions cut 4 bases from V and 2 bases from J, with 9 bases between. Germline assignment: CDR1 GTSNPN and CDR2 SVGIG (reference sequence). The CDR3 DNA follows: TGTGCCTGGACTCTGACAGCTGGAAACACCATATATTTT. This encodes CAWTLTAGNTIYF.

The chain employs TRBV28 and TRBJ2-7, with a possible D match to TRBD1 (6 bases). V was clipped by 7 bases and J by 3 bases, with 13 bases between them. There are 13 residues in the CDR3. Germline V gene lookup returns CDR1 MDHEN and CDR2 SYDVKM. The CDR3 spells CASTGQTDYEQYF. CDR3 bases: TGTGCCAGCACCGGACAGACTGACTACGAGCAGTACTTC.

J is TRBJ2-1 and V is TRBV5-4, with 7 bases fitting TRBD2. Trimming cost V 7 bases and J 10 bases; bases outside gene matches: 14. In germline, CDR1 is SGHNT, CDR2 YYREEE (reference sequence). The CDR3 runs 14 residues. The CDR3 loop is CASGLAGRREEQFF. The CDR3 DNA sequence: TGTGCCAGCGGTTTAGCGGGCCGGCGGGAGGAGCAGTTCTTC.

DNA of the CDR3: TGTGCCAGTAGTTCGACCGGGGGCAGGGGGCGTTTCTATGGCTACACCTTC. It encodes CASSSTGGRGRFYGYTF. The chain is built from TRBV19 and TRBJ1-2, with 8 nucleotides matching TRBD1. Germline V lookup: CDR1 LNHDA, CDR2 SQIVND (reference sequence). After removal of 5 bases from V and 4 bases from J, the junction contained 15 bases not matched to a gene. This CDR3 is built from 17 residues.

This chain joins TRBV7-9 and TRBJ1-4; D not resolved. This CDR3 spans 13 amino acids. V lost 8 bases and J 5 bases, leaving 12 bases between the germline ends. Germline CDR1 and CDR2: SEHNR and FQNEAQ (reference sequence). CDR3 in DNA: TGTGCCAGCGGAGAGTACGGGAATGAAAAACTGTTTTTT. It specifies CASGEYGNEKLFF.

The table lists this clone with a count of one. The rearrangement links TRBV24-1 to TRBJ2-7, with 11 bases lining up with TRBD1. The length of the CDR3 is 14 residues. Germline V gene sequence: CDR1 KGHDR, CDR2 SFDVKD. The ends lost 4 bases at V and 5 bases at J; junction bases unmatched: 3. CDR3 nucleotides: TGTGCCACCAGTGACCGGGACAGGGGGGACGAGCAGTACTTC. This sequence encodes CATSDRDRGDEQYF.

This clone occurred a few times. The genes are TRBV7-9 and TRBJ1-6, with 8 bases fitting TRBD1. Germline-derived CDR1 and CDR2 are SEHNR and FQNEAQ (reference sequence). V gave up 7 bases and J gave up 5 bases; unmatched junction bases: 4. This CDR3 contains 14 residues. The CDR3 here is CASNPGQDNSPLHF. CDR3 nucleotides: TGTGCCAGCAACCCGGGACAGGATAATTCACCCCTCCACTTT. The complete variable domain, with remaining parts taken from reference TRBV7-9 and TRBJ1-6, reads DTGVSQNPRHKITKRGQNVTFRCDPISEHNRLYWYRQTLGQGPEFLTYFQNEAQLEKSRLLSDRFSAERPKGSFSTLEIQRTEQGDSAMYLCASNPGQDNSPLHFGNGTRLTVT.

V gene TRBV6-2 or TRBV6-3 combines with J gene TRBJ1-5, with 8 bases that match TRBD1. The CDR3 loop spans 16 amino acids. V lost 6 bases, J lost 3 bases, and 10 bases stayed unmatched. Germline CDR1 and CDR2: MNHEY and SVGEGT. This chain's CDR3 is CASSSGQGTLNQPQHF. CDR3 bases: TGTGCCAGCAGCTCCGGACAGGGCACCCTCAATCAGCCCCAGCATTTT.

This clone showed up just a few times. The chain couples TRBV21-1 to TRBJ2-7; no check of the table's D call, TRBD1, against the DNA was made. TRBV21-1 is a listed pseudogene. CDR3 size: 13 residues. The DNA for the CDR3 is TGTGCCAGCACGCCGACAGGAGCCTACGAGCAGTACTTC. This encodes CASTPTGAYEQYF.

The chain recombines TRBV6-5 with TRBJ1-2; D is perhaps TRBD1 (6 bases). The CDR3 spans 12 residues. Trimming stripped 7 bases from V and 14 bases from J, with 20 bases between. In germline, CDR1 is MNHEY, CDR2 SVGAGI. In DNA, the CDR3 is TGTGCCAGCAAGGACACAACAGGGTTCAGTACCTTC. This translates into CASKDTTGFSTF.